This T cell receptor (beta chain) appears in the sequencing data of a study of T-cell reconstitution after alpha-beta-depleted transplantation in children (dated by TCRdb to about 2016). Concerning the study at large: Using TCR repertoire profiling, the study quantitatively followed how T-cell immune reconstitution unfolded in children after TCRalphabeta/CD19-depleted allogeneic hematopoietic cell transplantation.

Overall results and qualifications from the work: Apparently early alphabetaT-cell count recovery about two months after transplant reportedly relied on only several hundred rapidly expanded clones derived from non-depleted graft cells. In some patients, high TCRbeta diversity at day 60 was attributed to recipient T cells and intrathymic progenitors that had survived conditioning. Over subsequent months, a decline in hyperexpanded clone frequencies was noted, and after one year, T-cell counts and TCRbeta diversity were mostly ascribed to newly produced T cells.

The table lists this clonotype with a few counts. What this receptor recognizes is not known. No much larger clone is present one base from it, and per-base qualities are unavailable. At the junction V is shortened by 2 bases and J by 6 bases, with 10 bases in between. CDR1 KGHSH and CDR2 LQKENI were looked up in the germline V gene. The CDR3, from cysteine to phenylalanine, totals 14 residues. The sequence is cut down to CDR3 DNA, 42 bases in frame from base 1. The treatment or condition label on this specimen signifies: allogeneic hematopoietic cell transplantation with graft depleted of TCRalphabeta T cells and CD19 B cells. The children who served as transplant recipients had been given grafts of TCRalphabeta/CD19-depleted allogeneic hematopoietic cells. Library generation was performed with PCR. Sequencer: Illumina HiSeq 2500. TCR libraries were prepared with molecular barcoding, using unique molecular identifiers to normalize TCRbeta repertoire quantification. TCRdb cleaned the public reads at Q25 with fastp, built clones with MiXCR and kept in-frame beta chains. Each entry merges the rows of one CDR3 protein and shows their most common DNA and genes. Counted in this sample were some 260,000 distinct CDR3 sequences; about 24% of them appeared once. The ten largest clones capture about 5% of the sample.

The source material was PBMCs, mostly from graft donor cells, sampled 360 days after TCRalphabeta/CD19-depleted stem cell transplant. This receptor was identified in a female patient aged 2-10 years who had a stem cell transplant for congenital amegakaryocytic thrombocytopenia, so the T cells may come from the graft donor. The chain is made from TRBV18 and TRBJ2-2, with the identity of the D gene unclear. Read as DNA, the sequence is TGTGCCAGCTCACCAAACCCGGCACCCGGGGAGCTGTTTTTT. It translates as CASSPNPAPGELFF.